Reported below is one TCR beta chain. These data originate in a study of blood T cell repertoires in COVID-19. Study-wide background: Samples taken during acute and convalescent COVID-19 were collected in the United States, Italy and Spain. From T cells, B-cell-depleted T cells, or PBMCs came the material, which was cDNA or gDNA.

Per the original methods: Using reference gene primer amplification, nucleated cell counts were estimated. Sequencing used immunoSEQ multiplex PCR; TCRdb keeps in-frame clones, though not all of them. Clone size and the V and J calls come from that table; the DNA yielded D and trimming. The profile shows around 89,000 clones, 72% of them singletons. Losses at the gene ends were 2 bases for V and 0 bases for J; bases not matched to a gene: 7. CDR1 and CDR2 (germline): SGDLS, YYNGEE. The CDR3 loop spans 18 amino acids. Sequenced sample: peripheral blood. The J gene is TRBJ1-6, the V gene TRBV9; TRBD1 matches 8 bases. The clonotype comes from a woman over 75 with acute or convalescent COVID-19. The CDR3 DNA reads TGTGCCAGCAGCGTCGGGACAGGTACGAGCTCCTATAATTCACCCCTCCACTTT. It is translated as CASSVGTGTSSYNSPLHF.